The 26 T cell receptor beta chains in this list originate from one sample, sequenced in a study of Graves' ophthalmopathy and Graves' hyperthyroidism. As the template, RNA transcripts were used to amplify TCR beta CDR3 regions. First-round RT-PCR relied on HTBI primers, and a second-round multiplex PCR came next. TCRdb reprocessed the multiplex PCR reads via MiXCR and lists one record per CDR3 protein. The sample lists approximately 700,000 distinct CDR3 sequences, roughly 40% occurring once. Sequencing used peripheral blood. The receptors derive from an adult man with Graves' ophthalmopathy.

V and J are TRBV7-2 and TRBJ2-2; perhaps TRBD2 as D (7 bases). The CDR3 runs 16 residues. The germline CDR1 and CDR2 sequences are SGHTA and FQGNSA. The V end was cut by 5 bases, the J end by 2 bases, with 15 bases between. The CDR3 sequence is CASSQGRGDNTGELFF. DNA of the CDR3: TGTGCCAGCAGCCAAGGGAGGGGGGATAACACCGGGGAGCTGTTTTTT.

The V call is TRBV28, the J call TRBJ1-1; 7 bases align to TRBD1. The CDR3 has 13 amino acids. With V trimmed by 4 bases and J by 4 bases, 3 bases remained unmatched. Looked up from germline, CDR1 is MDHEN and CDR2 is SYDVKM. Here the CDR3 reads CASSSQGLTEAFF. CDR3 nucleotide sequence: TGTGCCAGCAGTTCACAGGGGCTCACTGAAGCTTTCTTT.

This clonotype was found many times. The J gene is TRBJ1-2, the V gene TRBV6-1; no clear D. This CDR3 is built from 12 residues. V lost 3 bases and J lost 4, with 6 bases in between. Germline assignment: CDR1 MNHNS and CDR2 SASEGT. CDR3 in amino acids: CASSEMTYGYTF. The CDR3 DNA is TGTGCCAGCAGTGAGATGACCTATGGCTACACCTTC.

This clonotype was detected a few times. This rearrangement joins TRBV20-1 to TRBJ2-7, with D possibly matching TRBD1 (5 bases). The germline V and J ends were trimmed by 5 bases and 7 bases, with 15 bases remaining between them. The CDR3 contains 12 residues. Germline CDR1 reads DFQATT; CDR2 reads SNEGSKA (reference sequence). CDR3 nucleotide sequence: TGCAGTGCTCCTAAAAAGGGGAATGAGCAGTACTTC. Translated, it gives CSAPKKGNEQYF.

This chain uses TRBV3-1 with TRBJ1-1; unclear D gene. CDR1 and CDR2 from the germline V gene are LGHDT and YNNKEL (reference sequence). The CDR3 has 13 residues. The V and J ends lost 6 bases and 1 base respectively, with 9 bases between them. This CDR3 reads CASRRVGNTEAFF. The CDR3 coding sequence is TGTGCCAGCAGAAGGGTCGGGAACACTGAAGCTTTCTTT.

The chain combines TRBV6-1 with TRBJ1-1; 8 bases fit TRBD1. Germline V gene lookup returns CDR1 MNHNS and CDR2 SASEGT. CDR3 length equals 14 residues. The V segment lost 6 bases and the J segment 5 bases; nucleotides outside the gene matches: 8. The CDR3 coding sequence is TGTGCCAGCAGGCGACAGGGGAGGAAGACTGAAGCTTTCTTT. Translated: CASRRQGRKTEAFF.

This clonotype was detected ten times or more. The CDR3 DNA follows: TGTGCCAGCACTACAGCCTATGGCTACACCTTC. Residues: CASTTAYGYTF. The genes are TRBV7-2 and TRBJ1-2; no firm D call. Germline V gives CDR1 SGHTA, CDR2 FQGNSA. The ends were cut back, 7 bases at V and 4 bases at J, with 7 bases in the middle. There are 11 residues in the CDR3.

This clonotype was detected ten times or more. The V call is TRBV2, the J call TRBJ1-6; D is uncertain. Per the germline V gene, CDR1 is SNHLY and CDR2 is FYNNEI. The CDR3 totals 14 residues. The V end lost 2 bases, the J end lost 7 bases, and 9 bases lay between the germline ends. CDR3 nucleotides: TGTGCCAGCAGTGAATTGTTGAACAATTCACCCCTCCACTTT. Translation: CASSELLNNSPLHF.

The chain carries TRBV25-1 and TRBJ1-1; 10 bases line up with TRBD1. The CDR3 runs 16 residues. Germline CDR1 MGHDK, CDR2 SYGVNS. V gave up 4 bases and J gave up 5 bases; unmatched junction bases: 10. The DNA of the CDR3 is TGTGCCAGCAGTGCTACGACAGGGGGCGGTGGGACTGAAGCTTTCTTT. Its protein product is CASSATTGGGGTEAFF.

At least ten counts were recorded for this clonotype. The rearrangement uses TRBV2 and TRBJ2-5, with a tentative D call TRBD1 (5 bases). Trimming removed 6 bases from V and 0 bases from J, with 8 bases in between. The CDR3 is made up of 13 amino acids. Per germline, CDR1 SNHLY and CDR2 FYNNEI. The CDR3 spells CASRGHNQETQYF. The CDR3 coding sequence is TGTGCCAGCAGAGGACACAACCAAGAGACCCAGTACTTC.

V is TRBV7-9 and J is TRBJ2-5; TRBD2 aligns across 8 bases. The CDR3 runs to 15 residues. The J segment lost 0 bases and the V segment lost 4 bases, leaving 4 bases of the junction unmatched. Germline-derived CDR1 and CDR2 are SEHNR and FQNEAQ (reference sequence). CDR3 in DNA: TGTGCCAGCAGCTATAGCGGGACGTACCAAGAGACCCAGTACTTC. This codes for CASSYSGTYQETQYF.

This clonotype was seen repeatedly, ten times or more. The rearrangement links TRBV7-2 to TRBJ2-7; 10 bases align to TRBD1. Germline assignment: CDR1 SGHTA and CDR2 FQGNSA. V trimming: 5 bases; J trimming: 7 bases; junction bases outside the gene matches: 8. The CDR3 loop spans 14 amino acids. The CDR3, as DNA: TGTGCCAGCAGCCACCGACAGGGGGCGGGTGAGCAGTACTTC. This gives the protein CASSHRQGAGEQYF. Complete variable domain (other parts from reference TRBV7-2 and TRBJ2-7): GAGVSQSPSNKVTEKGKDVELRCDPISGHTALYWYRQSLGQGLEFLIYFQGNSAPDKSGLPSDRFSAERTGGSVSTLTIQRTQQEDSAVYLCASSHRQGAGEQYFGPGTRLTVT.

This clonotype has just a few counts. V usage is TRBV7-9 and J usage is TRBJ2-7; a weak D match, TRBD2 (6 bases). The length of the CDR3 is 13 residues. V was cut by 2 bases and J by 3 bases, with 8 bases left in between. CDR1 and CDR2 (germline): SEHNR, FQNEAQ (reference sequence). CDR3 nucleotide sequence: TGTGCCAGCAGCTTACCGGGAGTCTACGAGCAGTACTTC. Protein sequence: CASSLPGVYEQYF.

CDR3 protein: CASSMGTGEVETQYF. CDR3 DNA: TGTGCCAGTAGTATGGGGACAGGGGAAGTCGAGACCCAGTACTTC. This chain connects TRBV19 to TRBJ2-5; 10 bases are shared with TRBD1. Germline values: CDR1 LNHDA, CDR2 SQIVND (reference sequence). J lost 5 bases, V lost 3 bases, and 6 bases had no gene match. CDR3 length equals 15 residues. The variable domain in full, completed from reference TRBV19 and TRBJ2-5, reads DGGITQSPKYLFRKEGQNVTLSCEQNLNHDAMYWYRQDPGQGLRLIYYSQIVNDFQKGDIAEGYSVSREKKESFPLTVTSAQKNPTAFYLCASSMGTGEVETQYFGPGTRLLVL.

This clonotype was recorded at least ten times. The chain carries TRBV19 and TRBJ2-2; perhaps TRBD2 as D (5 bases). This CDR3 contains 14 residues. Germline CDR1 and CDR2: LNHDA and SQIVND (reference sequence). V lost 3 bases, J lost 5 bases, and 10 bases lay in between. The CDR3 spells CASSIEGRTGELFF. The CDR3 coding sequence is TGTGCCAGTAGTATTGAGGGAAGGACCGGGGAGCTGTTTTTT.

The V gene is TRBV2, the J gene TRBJ2-7; 11 nucleotides line up with TRBD1. Germline loops: CDR1 SNHLY, CDR2 FYNNEI. The CDR3 sequence is 17 residues long. V shed 3 bases, J shed 3 bases, and the junction held 10 bases outside the gene matches. CDR3 sequence: CASSEGGRGQGVYEQYF. The CDR3, as DNA: TGTGCCAGCAGTGAGGGGGGTAGGGGACAGGGGGTCTACGAGCAGTACTTC.

This chain joins TRBV25-1 and TRBJ1-5, with 9 bases lining up with TRBD1. In germline, CDR1 is MGHDK, CDR2 SYGVNS. Trimming removed 5 bases from V and 5 bases from J; junction bases left unmatched: 7. The CDR3 extends over 15 amino acids. The CDR3 DNA sequence: TGTGCCAGCAGTTTATTAGGGACAGGGCATCAGCCCCAGCATTTT. Translating it yields CASSLLGTGHQPQHF.

In this sample, this clonotype turned up many times. This chain joins TRBV2 and TRBJ1-1, with 7 positions matching TRBD1. V gave up 5 bases and J gave up 6 bases; unmatched junction bases: 6. The CDR3 has 13 amino acids. The germline V gene has CDR1 SNHLY and CDR2 FYNNEI. In nucleotides, the CDR3 is TGTGCCAGCAGTTACAGGGGATTGCCTGAAGCTTTCTTT. This codes for CASSYRGLPEAFF.

The V and J genes are TRBV10-3 and TRBJ2-6, with TRBD1 matching over 11 bases. Germline values: CDR1 ENHRY, CDR2 SYGVKD. The CDR3 consists of 17 residues. The ends lost 3 bases at V and 2 bases at J; junction bases unmatched: 3. The CDR3 protein is CAISDGQGAAGANVLTF. CDR3 nucleotide sequence: TGTGCCATCAGTGACGGACAGGGGGCAGCTGGGGCCAACGTCCTGACTTTC.

This clonotype came up a few times. CDR3 DNA sequence: TGTGCCAGCAGCTACCGACAGGGAGTCGTAGAGACCCAGTACTTC. Translated, it gives CASSYRQGVVETQYF. The V gene is TRBV7-9, the J gene TRBJ2-5, with 7 nucleotides matching TRBD1. Germline CDR1 is SEHNR and CDR2 is FQNEAQ (reference sequence). The V and J ends lost 4 bases and 4 bases, in that order; junction bases with no gene match: 9. The CDR3 has 15 amino acids.

This clonotype showed up many times. The chain employs TRBV7-9 and TRBJ1-4; D ambiguous. From germline, CDR1 is SEHNR and CDR2 FQNEAQ (reference sequence). There are 16 residues in the CDR3. V dropped 0 bases and J dropped 0 bases, with 8 bases sitting between them. CDR3 nucleotide sequence: TGTGCCAGCAGCTTAGCGGTCGGGGCAACTAATGAAAAACTGTTTTTT. It specifies CASSLAVGATNEKLFF.

The chain combines TRBV12-3 or TRBV12-4 with TRBJ2-7; D may be TRBD2 (5 bases). Trimming took off 7 bases at V and 3 bases at J, with 16 bases between the two ends. The CDR3 sequence is 14 residues long. The DNA for the CDR3 is TGTGCCAGCAACGCTGGCCCCGGGATCTACGAGCAGTACTTC. Translated, it gives CASNAGPGIYEQYF.

The CDR3 region has the DNA TGCAGCATCCAAGAGGAGACCCAGTACTTC. Protein sequence: CSIQEETQYF. This chain uses TRBV29-1 with TRBJ2-5; D is unclear. The CDR3 totals 10 residues. With 8 bases removed from V and 5 bases from J, the gap between germline ends came to 9 bases. The germline CDR1 and CDR2 sequences are SQVTM and ANQGSEA.

The chain joins TRBV10-3 to TRBJ2-2; 15 nucleotides line up with TRBD2. Germline lookup yields CDR1 ENHRY and CDR2 SYGVKD. V trimming: 6 bases; J trimming: 1 base; junction bases outside the gene matches: 3. This CDR3 region has 17 residues. The CDR3 nucleotides are TGTGCCATCAGCGGGACTAGCGGGGGGCGGAACACCGGGGAGCTGTTTTTT. Residues: CAISGTSGGRNTGELFF.

The sample holds a few counts of this clonotype. The chain joins TRBV2 to TRBJ1-2; D not certain. Germline V lookup: CDR1 SNHLY, CDR2 FYNNEI. Trimming removed 6 bases from V and 7 bases from J, with 18 bases in between. The CDR3 length is 14 residues. The CDR3 DNA reads TGTGCCAGCAGCCAACCGGGCGTCTCGCGTGGCTACACCTTC. As protein: CASSQPGVSRGYTF. Using reference TRBV2 and TRBJ1-2 for the parts outside the CDR3, the full variable domain is EPEVTQTPSHQVTQMGQEVILRCVPISNHLYFYWYRQILGQKVEFLVSFYNNEISEKSEIFDDQFSVERPDGSNFTLKIRSTKLEDSAMYFCASSQPGVSRGYTFGSGTRLTVV.

The chain combines TRBV20-1 with TRBJ1-5; no clear D. The V gene lost 1 base and the J gene lost 6 bases, with 13 bases spanning the gap. CDR1 is DFQATT, CDR2 SNEGSKA, per germline (reference sequence). CDR3 length: 14 amino acids. CDR3 region: CSARVGGRSQPQHF. CDR3 bases: TGCAGTGCTAGAGTAGGAGGGAGAAGTCAGCCCCAGCATTTT.